This passage covers 28 T cell receptor beta chains from one sample sequenced in a study of T cells in Graves' hyperthyroidism and ophthalmopathy. Template material for amplifying TCR beta CDR3 regions consisted of RNA transcripts. The HTBI primer set drove a first-round RT-PCR of the TCR CDR3. TCRdb ran MiXCR on the multiplex PCR reads and lists one entry per CDR3 protein. This sample has more than 500,000 distinct CDR3 sequences, with roughly 15% found just once. The specimen sequenced was blood. The receptors were gathered from a young woman with Graves' ophthalmopathy.

This clonotype was counted a few times. The chain employs TRBV19 and TRBJ2-1; 11 positions agree with TRBD2. There are 18 residues in the CDR3. The germline gives CDR1 LNHDA, CDR2 SQIVND (reference sequence). J was trimmed by 7 bases and V by 3 bases; bases with no gene match: 14. The CDR3 reads CASSIGLAGGRGGNEQFF. CDR3 nucleotides: TGTGCCAGTAGTATCGGTCTAGCGGGAGGACGAGGTGGGAATGAGCAGTTCTTC.

This clonotype was seen a handful of times. V is TRBV9 and J is TRBJ1-1; D is unclear. Germline lookup yields CDR1 SGDLS and CDR2 YYNGEE. Trimming removed 0 bases from V and 4 bases from J, with 7 bases in between. This CDR3 region has 13 residues. CDR3 region: CASSVVGPTEAFF. CDR3 sequence (DNA): TGTGCCAGCAGCGTAGTCGGACCCACTGAAGCTTTCTTT.

This clonotype was detected ten times or more. The V and J genes are TRBV27 and TRBJ2-5; D not resolved. Germline loops: CDR1 MNHEY, CDR2 SMNVEV (reference sequence). The CDR3 extends over 13 amino acids. V shed 2 bases and J shed 6 bases, with 10 bases lying between them. As DNA, the CDR3 is TGTGCCAGCAGTTTACTACCGGGCCAGACCCAGTACTTC. Translating gives CASSLLPGQTQYF.

This clonotype was picked up a small number of times. This chain uses TRBV19 with TRBJ2-7; D remains unclear. This CDR3 is built from 14 residues. CDR1 and CDR2 from the germline V gene are LNHDA and SQIVND (reference sequence). V lost 7 bases and J lost 2, with 15 bases in between. CDR3 amino acids: CASKETLTAYEQYF. The CDR3 DNA reads as TGTGCCAGTAAGGAGACTCTGACGGCCTACGAGCAGTACTTC.

The V and J genes are TRBV4-3 and TRBJ2-1, with 11 nucleotides matching TRBD2. CDR3 length: 16 residues. V lost 2 bases to trimming and J lost 10 bases; unmatched junction nucleotides: 10. The germline gives CDR1 LGHNA, CDR2 YSLEER. CDR3 sequence: CASSQTGLAVWGEQFF. DNA for the CDR3: TGCGCCAGCAGCCAAACGGGACTAGCGGTCTGGGGGGAGCAGTTCTTC.

In this sample, this clonotype turned up a few times. This chain links TRBV9 with TRBJ2-7; D may be TRBD2 (6 bases). Germline V lookup: CDR1 SGDLS, CDR2 YYNGEE. The CDR3 covers 14 residues. V dropped 4 bases and J dropped 9 bases, with 20 bases sitting between them. For the CDR3, the DNA is TGTGCCAGCAGCCCCTCCGTAGGGGAGGAGATGCAGTACTTC. Amino acid sequence: CASSPSVGEEMQYF.

This clonotype has at least ten counts. The chain recombines TRBV27 with TRBJ1-1; D call uncertain. In germline, CDR1 is MNHEY, CDR2 SMNVEV (reference sequence). V lost 2 bases to trimming and J lost 8 bases, with 18 bases between them. The CDR3 loop spans 15 amino acids. Written as DNA, the CDR3 is TGTGCCAGCAGTTTAAAGGCCCAGAGGGCCTACGAAGCTTTCTTT. It translates to CASSLKAQRAYEAFF.

This clonotype was seen a handful of times. The chain uses TRBV20-1 and TRBJ1-1, with 7 bases identical to TRBD1. The CDR3 is 14 residues long. Germline V lookup: CDR1 DFQATT, CDR2 SNEGSKA (reference sequence). Germline trimming cut 0 bases from V and 1 base from J; bases unmatched to any gene: 2. The CDR3: CSARERTGNTEAFF. CDR3 in DNA: TGCAGTGCTAGAGAACGGACAGGGAACACTGAAGCTTTCTTT.

This clonotype has at least ten counts. CDR3 sequence (DNA): TGTGCCAGCGTCGGGACTAGCTCCCAAGAGACCCAGTACTTC. This gives the protein CASVGTSSQETQYF. This sequence joins TRBV18 and TRBJ2-5, with 9 bases aligning to TRBD2. The V gene end was trimmed by 8 bases and the J gene end by 1 base; junction bases not matched to a gene: 5. From germline, CDR1 is KGHSH and CDR2 LQKENI. This CDR3 comprises 14 residues.

Regarding this clonotype: This could be a read error, since a much larger clone is one nucleotide away. The V call is TRBV30, the J call TRBJ1-4; D possibly corresponds to TRBD1 (6 bases). Germline-derived CDR1 and CDR2 are GTSNPN and SVGIG (reference sequence). This CDR3 is built from 15 residues. The ends were cut back, 1 base at V and 3 bases at J, with 12 bases in the middle. CDR3 protein: CAWSEGDNANEKLFF. DNA of the CDR3: TGTGCCTGGAGTGAAGGGGACAACGCTAATGAAAAACTGTTTTTT.

This clonotype was observed a few times. The chain joins TRBV25-1 to TRBJ1-3; 8 bases align to TRBD1. Germline values: CDR1 MGHDK, CDR2 SYGVNS. The V and J ends lost 1 base and 2 bases, in that order; junction bases with no gene match: 4. The CDR3 covers 16 residues. The CDR3 DNA is TGTGCCAGCAGTGAATGGCAGGGGGCGGCTGGAAACACCATATATTTT. Its translation: CASSEWQGAAGNTIYF.

This clonotype came up a few times. This chain connects TRBV20-1 to TRBJ2-7; 9 bases agree with TRBD1. Germline-derived CDR1 and CDR2 are DFQATT and SNEGSKA (reference sequence). CDR3 length equals 15 residues. V lost 1 base, J lost 0 bases, and 4 bases stayed unmatched. The CDR3 nucleotides are TGCAGTGCTAGAGGAGACAGGGGGGACTCCTACGAGCAGTACTTC. It specifies CSARGDRGDSYEQYF.

This clonotype was detected once. One end of the junction fails to match germline, which may point to a read error. The genes are TRBV10-3 and TRBJ2-1; tentatively, D is TRBD2 (6 bases). CDR1 is ENHRY and CDR2 is SYGVKD in the germline V gene. The CDR3 sequence is 15 residues long. The CDR3 region is CAVSGSRRAGNEQFF. CDR3 coding DNA: TGTGCCGTCAGCGGTAGCAGGAGGGCGGGAAATGAGCAGTTCTTC.

This clonotype was counted a few times. The rearrangement uses TRBV20-1 and TRBJ2-1, with TRBD2 matching 10 bases. The CDR3 is 13 amino acids. The V gene's germline CDR1 is DFQATT and CDR2 SNEGSKA (reference sequence). The J segment lost 9 bases and the V segment lost 6 bases, leaving 8 bases of the junction unmatched. CDR3 sequence reads: CSALSGRASEQFF. The CDR3 DNA sequence: TGCAGTGCACTGAGCGGGAGGGCCTCTGAGCAGTTCTTC.

Regarding this clonotype: This may be a read error: a much more frequent sequence differs by one nucleotide. This chain connects TRBV20-1 to TRBJ2-1; D ambiguous. The end of the DNA fits TRBJ2-7 better, so the J call may be wrong. The germline V gene encodes CDR1 DFQATT and CDR2 SNEGSKA (reference sequence). This CDR3 comprises 14 residues. The CDR3 sequence: CSASVFLSYNEQYF. The CDR3 bases are TGCAGTGCTAGTGTCTTTCTCTCCTACAATGAGCAGTACTTC.

This clonotype was observed many times. For the CDR3, the DNA is TGCAGCGTCGCCCATAGGACAGGGAACACTGAAGCTTTCTTT. It yields the protein CSVAHRTGNTEAFF. This chain connects TRBV29-1 to TRBJ1-1; 7 bases are a match to TRBD1. With V trimmed by 6 bases and J by 1 base, 8 bases remained unmatched. CDR3 length equals 14 residues. The germline V gene has CDR1 SQVTM and CDR2 ANQGSEA. Full variable domain (remainder filled in from reference TRBV29-1 and TRBJ1-1): SAVISQKPSRDICQRGTSLTIQCQVDSQVTMMFWYRQQPGQSLTLIATANQGSEATYESGFVIDKFPISRPNLTFSTLTVSNMSPEDSSIYLCSVAHRTGNTEAFFGQGTRLTVV.

As concerns this clonotype: This could be a read error, since a much larger clone is one nucleotide away. The chain couples TRBV6-2 or TRBV6-3 to TRBJ1-5; D gene ambiguous. Per the germline V gene, CDR1 is MNHEY and CDR2 is SVGEGT. The CDR3 extends over 14 amino acids. Here the CDR3 reads CAGRATVSNQPQHF. The CDR3, as DNA: TGTGCCGGCAGAGCGACGGTTAGCAATCAGCCCCAGCATTTT.

The rearrangement links TRBV18 to TRBJ2-7, with D possibly being TRBD1 or TRBD2 (5 bases each). Germline CDR1 and CDR2: KGHSH and LQKENI. Deletions cut 8 bases from V and 4 bases from J, with 24 bases between. This CDR3 has 16 residues. CDR3 loop: CASHSGLRYTLYEQYF. CDR3 nucleotide sequence: TGTGCCAGCCATTCGGGGCTCAGGTACACCTTATACGAGCAGTACTTC.

This clonotype showed up many times. This chain uses TRBV2 with TRBJ2-1; 7 bases match TRBD1. The CDR3 extends over 15 amino acids. V shed 7 bases, J shed 3 bases, and the junction held 9 bases outside the gene matches. The germline V gene has CDR1 SNHLY and CDR2 FYNNEI. In DNA form, the CDR3 reads TGTGCCAGCACCAAAGGGGGCAGACGCTACAATGAGCAGTTCTTC. It is translated as CASTKGGRRYNEQFF.

The chain links TRBV27 to TRBJ2-2; TRBD2 matches 8 bases. There are 16 residues in the CDR3. CDR1 is MNHEY and CDR2 is SMNVEV in the germline V gene (reference sequence). Trimming took 4 bases from V and 7 from J; bases not matched to a gene: 11. The CDR3 DNA follows: TGTGCCAGCAGTTCTTACACGGGAGGGCCGAGCGGGGAGCTGTTTTTT. This encodes CASSSYTGGPSGELFF.

This clonotype has ten or more counts. This chain joins TRBV6-1 and TRBJ1-1; perhaps TRBD1 as D (5 bases). The germline gives CDR1 MNHNS, CDR2 SASEGT. The CDR3 contains 20 residues. V lost 4 bases and J 0 bases, leaving 27 bases between the germline ends. The CDR3 nucleotides are TGTGCCAGCAGTGTCTTCATTCGGGGGGGAGGGGCAGGCCTGAACACTGAAGCTTTCTTT. Encoded protein: CASSVFIRGGGAGLNTEAFF.

There are a few counts of this clonotype. The rearrangement joins TRBV6-2 or TRBV6-3 to TRBJ1-2; D is undetermined. CDR3 size: 12 residues. V lost 4 bases and J 5 bases, leaving 8 bases between the germline ends. Germline V gene data show CDR1 as MNHEY and CDR2 as SVGEGT. CDR3 coding DNA: TGTGCCAGCAGTTCCACAAAATATGGCTACACCTTC. Protein product: CASSSTKYGYTF.

This clonotype was seen at least ten times. The DNA of the CDR3 is TGTGCCAGCATGGGACAGGGATCCTACGAGCAGTACTTC. Translation gives CASMGQGSYEQYF. The V call is TRBV6-2 or TRBV6-3, the J call TRBJ2-7; TRBD1 aligns across 9 bases. The V segment lost 7 bases and the J segment 1 base; nucleotides outside the gene matches: 2. Looked up from germline, CDR1 is MNHEY and CDR2 is SVGEGT. CDR3 length equals 13 residues.

This clonotype was observed many times. The chain has TRBV5-1 and TRBJ2-4; TRBD1 aligns across 11 bases. Trimming removed 0 bases from V and 0 bases from J; junction bases left unmatched: 5. Germline V CDR1 and CDR2: SGHRS, YFSETQ. CDR3 length: 18 residues. CDR3 in amino acids: CASSLAGTGGLAKNIQYF. CDR3 nucleotide sequence: TGCGCCAGCAGCTTGGCAGGGACAGGGGGACTAGCCAAAAACATTCAGTACTTC. The entire variable domain, with the rest obtained from reference TRBV5-1 and TRBJ2-4, is as follows: KAGVTQTPRYLIKTRGQQVTLSCSPISGHRSVSWYQQTPGQGLQFLFEYFSETQRNKGNFPGRFSGRQFSNSRSEMNVSTLELGDSALYLCASSLAGTGGLAKNIQYFGAGTRLSVL.

The sample holds many counts of this clonotype. The chain links TRBV30 to TRBJ1-1; D is unclear. V was clipped by 5 bases and J by 5 bases, with 9 bases between them. The length of the CDR3 is 11 residues. CDR1 is GTSNPN and CDR2 is SVGIG in the germline V gene (reference sequence). The CDR3 coding sequence is TGTGCCTGGGTGGCAACGACTGAAGCTTTCTTT. This translates into CAWVATTEAFF.

This clonotype was counted at least ten times. This sequence joins TRBV20-1 and TRBJ2-7; D not resolved. With 6 bases removed from V and 5 bases from J, the gap between germline ends came to 11 bases. From germline, CDR1 is DFQATT and CDR2 SNEGSKA (reference sequence). The CDR3 runs to 11 residues. The CDR3 bases are TGCAGTGCCCCGGTTACTAACGAGCAGTACTTC. Translating gives CSAPVTNEQYF.

This clonotype occurred a few times. This chain joins TRBV9 and TRBJ1-1, with D possibly matching TRBD1 (6 bases). V shed 0 bases and J shed 7 bases, with 13 bases lying between them. The CDR3 has 14 amino acids. The germline V gene has CDR1 SGDLS and CDR2 YYNGEE. CDR3 protein: CASSVVGGGDEAFF. The CDR3 coding sequence is TGTGCCAGCAGCGTAGTTGGGGGGGGCGATGAAGCTTTCTTT. Looking up the rest from reference TRBV9 and TRBJ1-1 gives the full variable domain: DSGVTQTPKHLITATGQRVTLRCSPRSGDLSVYWYQQSLDQGLQFLIQYYNGEERAKGNILERFSAQQFPDLHSELNLSSLELGDSALYFCASSVVGGGDEAFFGQGTRLTVV.

This chain uses TRBV25-1 with TRBJ1-2, with D possibly being TRBD1 (5 bases). Trimming stripped 5 bases from V and 8 bases from J, with 15 bases between. Germline V gene lookup returns CDR1 MGHDK and CDR2 SYGVNS. This CDR3 is built from 13 residues. CDR3 DNA: TGTGCCAGCAGTAGAACGGGGGAGGACGGCTACACCTTC. Translating it yields CASSRTGEDGYTF.